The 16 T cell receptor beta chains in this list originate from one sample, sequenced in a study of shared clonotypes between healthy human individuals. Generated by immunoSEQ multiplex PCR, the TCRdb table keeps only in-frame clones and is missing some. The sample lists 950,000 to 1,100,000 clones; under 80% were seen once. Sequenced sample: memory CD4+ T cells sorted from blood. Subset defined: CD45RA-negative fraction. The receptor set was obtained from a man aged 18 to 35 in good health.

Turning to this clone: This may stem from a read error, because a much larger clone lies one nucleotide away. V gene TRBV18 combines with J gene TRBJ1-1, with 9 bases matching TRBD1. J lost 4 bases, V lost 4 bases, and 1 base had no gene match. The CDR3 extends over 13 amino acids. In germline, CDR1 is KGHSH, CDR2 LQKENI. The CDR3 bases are TGTGCCAGCTCACGACAGGGGGGCACTGAAGCTTTCTTT. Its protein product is CASSRQGGTEAFF.

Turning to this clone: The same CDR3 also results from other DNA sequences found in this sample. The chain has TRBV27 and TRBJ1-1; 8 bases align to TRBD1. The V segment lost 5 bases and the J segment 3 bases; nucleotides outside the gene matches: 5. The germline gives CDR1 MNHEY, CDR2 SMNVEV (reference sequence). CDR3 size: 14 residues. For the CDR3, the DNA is TGTGCCAGCAGTCTAAGACAGGGGTACACTGAAGCTTTCTTT. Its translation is CASSLRQGYTEAFF.

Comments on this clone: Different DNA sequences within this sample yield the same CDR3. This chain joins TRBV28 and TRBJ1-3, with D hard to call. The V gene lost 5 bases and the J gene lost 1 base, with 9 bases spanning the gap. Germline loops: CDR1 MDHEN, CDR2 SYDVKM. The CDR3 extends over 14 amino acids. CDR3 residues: CASSPPGSGNTIYF. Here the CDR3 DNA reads TGTGCCAGCAGTCCCCCCGGGTCTGGAAACACCATATATTTT.

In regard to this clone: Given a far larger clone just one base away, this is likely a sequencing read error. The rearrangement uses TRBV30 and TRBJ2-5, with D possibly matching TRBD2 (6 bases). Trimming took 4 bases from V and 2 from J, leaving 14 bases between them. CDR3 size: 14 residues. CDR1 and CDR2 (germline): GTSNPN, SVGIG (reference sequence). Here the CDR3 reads CAWNLAFLQETQYF. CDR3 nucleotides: TGTGCCTGGAACCTAGCGTTCCTTCAAGAGACCCAGTACTTC.

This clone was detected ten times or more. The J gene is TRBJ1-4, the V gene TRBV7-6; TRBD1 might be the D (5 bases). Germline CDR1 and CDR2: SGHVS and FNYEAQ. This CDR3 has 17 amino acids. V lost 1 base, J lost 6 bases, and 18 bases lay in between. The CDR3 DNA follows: TGTGCCAGCAGCTTAGAGGGGAGAATTGATGGGGATGAAAAACTGTTTTTT. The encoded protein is CASSLEGRIDGDEKLFF.

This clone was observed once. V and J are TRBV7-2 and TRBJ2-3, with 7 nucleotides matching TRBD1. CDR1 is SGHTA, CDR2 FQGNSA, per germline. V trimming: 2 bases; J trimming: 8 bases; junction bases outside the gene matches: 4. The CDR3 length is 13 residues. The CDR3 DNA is TGTGCCAGCAGCTTACGGGACAGTGGTACGCAGTATTTT. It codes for CASSLRDSGTQYF.

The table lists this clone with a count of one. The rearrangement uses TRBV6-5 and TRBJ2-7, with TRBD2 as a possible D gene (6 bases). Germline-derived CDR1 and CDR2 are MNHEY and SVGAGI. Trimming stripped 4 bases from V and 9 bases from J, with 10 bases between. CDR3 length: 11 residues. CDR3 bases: TGTGCCAGCAGTTCCCAGCGGGTGCAGTACTTC. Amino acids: CASSSQRVQYF.

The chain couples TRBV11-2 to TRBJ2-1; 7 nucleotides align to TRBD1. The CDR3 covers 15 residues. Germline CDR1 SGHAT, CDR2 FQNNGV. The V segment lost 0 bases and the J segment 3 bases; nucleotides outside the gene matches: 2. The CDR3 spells CASSLEGTVYNEQFF. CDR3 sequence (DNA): TGTGCCAGCAGCTTAGAAGGGACAGTCTACAATGAGCAGTTCTTC.

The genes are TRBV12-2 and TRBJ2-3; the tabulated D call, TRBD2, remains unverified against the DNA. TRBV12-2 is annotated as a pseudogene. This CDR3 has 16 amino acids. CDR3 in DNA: TGTGCAAGTCGCCCTCGGACGGGACTTAACCCAGATACGCAGTATTTT. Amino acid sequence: CASRPRTGLNPDTQYF.

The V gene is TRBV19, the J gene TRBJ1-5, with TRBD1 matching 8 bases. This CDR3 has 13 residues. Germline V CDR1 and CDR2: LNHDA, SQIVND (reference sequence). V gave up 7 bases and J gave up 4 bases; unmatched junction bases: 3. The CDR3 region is CASTYRGNQPQHF. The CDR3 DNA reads TGTGCCAGTACCTACAGGGGGAATCAGCCCCAGCATTTT.

Here the CDR3 reads CSVGPEATEAFF. The CDR3 nucleotides read TGCAGCGTTGGGCCCGAGGCCACTGAAGCTTTCTTT. V gene TRBV29-1 combines with J gene TRBJ1-1; the D is unclear. Germline assignment: CDR1 SQVTM and CDR2 ANQGSEA. This CDR3 has 12 residues. V was shortened by 4 bases and J by 4 bases, with 10 bases between the two germline ends. The full variable domain, its missing parts supplied by reference TRBV29-1 and TRBJ1-1, is SAVISQKPSRDICQRGTSLTIQCQVDSQVTMMFWYRQQPGQSLTLIATANQGSEATYESGFVIDKFPISRPNLTFSTLTVSNMSPEDSSIYLCSVGPEATEAFFGQGTRLTVV.

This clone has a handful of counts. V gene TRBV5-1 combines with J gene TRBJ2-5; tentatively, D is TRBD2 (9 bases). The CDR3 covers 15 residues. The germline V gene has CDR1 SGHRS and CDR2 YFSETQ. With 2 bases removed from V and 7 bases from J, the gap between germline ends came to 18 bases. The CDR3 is CASSLMSGGTGTQYF. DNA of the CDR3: TGCGCCAGCAGCTTAATGAGCGGGGGGACAGGGACCCAGTACTTC.

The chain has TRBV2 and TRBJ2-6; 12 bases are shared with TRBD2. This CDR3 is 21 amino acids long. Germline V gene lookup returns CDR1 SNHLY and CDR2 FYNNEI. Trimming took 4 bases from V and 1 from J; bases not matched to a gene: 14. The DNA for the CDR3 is TGTGCCAGCAGTGGGCTAGCGGGAGGGTCAGTCTTTGTTTCTGGGGCCAACGTCCTGACTTTC. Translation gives CASSGLAGGSVFVSGANVLTF.

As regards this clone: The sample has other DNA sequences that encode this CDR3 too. CDR3 DNA sequence: TGTGCCAGCAGCTTCGGGACTAGCGGGTACGAGCAGTACTTC. It codes for CASSFGTSGYEQYF. The rearrangement joins TRBV7-2 to TRBJ2-7, with 12 bases aligning to TRBD2. CDR1 is SGHTA, CDR2 FQGNSA, per germline. CDR3 length equals 14 residues. V shed 3 bases, J shed 4 bases, and the junction held 1 base outside the gene matches.

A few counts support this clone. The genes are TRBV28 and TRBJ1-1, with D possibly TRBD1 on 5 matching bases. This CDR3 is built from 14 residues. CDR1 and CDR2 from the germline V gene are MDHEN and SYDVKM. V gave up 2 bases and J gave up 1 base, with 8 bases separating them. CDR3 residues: CASSLQQENTEAFF. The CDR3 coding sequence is TGTGCCAGCAGTTTACAACAGGAGAACACTGAAGCTTTCTTT. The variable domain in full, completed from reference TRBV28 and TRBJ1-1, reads DVKVTQSSRYLVKRTGEKVFLECVQDMDHENMFWYRQDPGLGLRLIYFSYDVKMKEKGDIPEGYSVSREKKERFSLILESASTNQTSMYLCASSLQQENTEAFFGQGTRLTVV.

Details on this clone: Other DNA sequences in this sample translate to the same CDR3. The CDR3 sequence is CASSYRQGGYGYTF. CDR3 coding DNA: TGTGCCAGCAGTTACCGGCAGGGAGGCTATGGCTACACCTTC. The genes are TRBV6-6 and TRBJ1-2; possibly TRBD1 for D (5 bases). Trimming took 2 bases from V and 4 from J, leaving 11 bases between them. The germline gives CDR1 MNHNY, CDR2 SVGAGI (reference sequence). The CDR3 is made up of 14 amino acids.